This T cell receptor beta chain originates from a study of beta chain features in type 1 diabetes. Study observations and caveats: An over-representation of cells with high TCR expression could result from cDNA sequencing. The study left unresolved whether HLA type influences TCRB rearrangement.

Sampling consisted of one heparinised blood draw per donor, averaging around 100 mL. By way of CD45RO/CCR7/CD25/CD127/CD95/CD27, the CD4+ regulatory, stem cell-like memory, central memory and naive cells were sorted. All of the isolated RNA was reverse transcribed, so expressed TCRB transcripts were sequenced. The data were produced by immunoSEQ multiplex PCR, yet TCRdb's version contains in-frame clones alone and is incomplete. The sample contains 680,000 or so clones, about 14% of which appear only once. This clone was counted between two and nine times. Its target is unknown. The specimen was naive CD4+ T cells from blood. The sequence derives from a man aged 18 to 29 in good health.

As DNA, the CDR3 is TGTGCCTGGAGTGGTCGGAACAATCAGCCCCAGCATTTT. Translated: CAWSGRNNQPQHF. The rearrangement uses TRBV30 and TRBJ1-5; D is ambiguous. In germline, CDR1 is GTSNPN, CDR2 SVGIG (reference sequence). V lost 1 base to trimming and J lost 3 bases, with 7 bases between them. This CDR3 has 13 amino acids.